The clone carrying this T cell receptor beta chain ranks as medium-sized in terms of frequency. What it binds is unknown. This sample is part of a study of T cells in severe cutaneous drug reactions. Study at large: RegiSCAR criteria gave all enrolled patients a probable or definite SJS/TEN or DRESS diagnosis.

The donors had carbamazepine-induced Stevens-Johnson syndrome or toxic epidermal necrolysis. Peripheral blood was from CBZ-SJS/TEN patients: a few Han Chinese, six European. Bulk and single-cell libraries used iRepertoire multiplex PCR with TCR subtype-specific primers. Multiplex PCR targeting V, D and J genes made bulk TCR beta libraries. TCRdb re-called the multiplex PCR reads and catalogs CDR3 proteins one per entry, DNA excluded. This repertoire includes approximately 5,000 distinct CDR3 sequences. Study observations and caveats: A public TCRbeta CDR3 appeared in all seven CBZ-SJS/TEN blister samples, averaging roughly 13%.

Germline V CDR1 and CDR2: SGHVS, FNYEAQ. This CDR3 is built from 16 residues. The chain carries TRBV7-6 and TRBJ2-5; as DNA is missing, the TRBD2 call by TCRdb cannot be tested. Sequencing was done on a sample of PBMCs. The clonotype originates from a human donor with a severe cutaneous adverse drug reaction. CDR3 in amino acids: CASSPNPAGGPETQYF. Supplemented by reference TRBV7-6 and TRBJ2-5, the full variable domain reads GAGVSQSPRYKVTKRGQDVALRCDPISGHVSLYWYRQALGQGPEFLTYFNYEAQQDKSGLPNDRFSAERPEGSISTLTIQRTEQRDSAMYRCASSPNPAGGPETQYFGPGTRLLVL.